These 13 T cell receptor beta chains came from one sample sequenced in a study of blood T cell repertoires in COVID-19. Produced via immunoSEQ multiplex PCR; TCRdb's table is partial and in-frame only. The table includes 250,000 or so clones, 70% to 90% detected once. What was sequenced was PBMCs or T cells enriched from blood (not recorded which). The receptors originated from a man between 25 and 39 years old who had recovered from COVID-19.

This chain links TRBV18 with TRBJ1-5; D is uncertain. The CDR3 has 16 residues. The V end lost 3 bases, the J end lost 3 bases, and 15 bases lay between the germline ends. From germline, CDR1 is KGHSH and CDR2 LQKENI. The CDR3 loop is CASSPSREGLNQPQHF. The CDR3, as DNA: TGTGCCAGCTCACCGTCACGGGAGGGCCTCAATCAGCCCCAGCATTTT.

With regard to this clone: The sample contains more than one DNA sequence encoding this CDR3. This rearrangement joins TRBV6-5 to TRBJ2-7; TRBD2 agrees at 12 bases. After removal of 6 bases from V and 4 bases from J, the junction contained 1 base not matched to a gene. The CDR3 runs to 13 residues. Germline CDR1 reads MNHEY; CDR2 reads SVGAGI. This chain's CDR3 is CASRGTSGYEQYF. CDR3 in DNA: TGTGCCAGCAGGGGGACTAGCGGGTACGAGCAGTACTTC.

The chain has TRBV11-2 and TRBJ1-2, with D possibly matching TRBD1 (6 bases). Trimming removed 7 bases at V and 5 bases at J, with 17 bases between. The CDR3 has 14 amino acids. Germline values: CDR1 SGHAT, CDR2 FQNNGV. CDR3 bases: TGTGCCAGCAACGGCGGGGGGGCCCGTTATGGCTACACCTTC. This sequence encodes CASNGGGARYGYTF.

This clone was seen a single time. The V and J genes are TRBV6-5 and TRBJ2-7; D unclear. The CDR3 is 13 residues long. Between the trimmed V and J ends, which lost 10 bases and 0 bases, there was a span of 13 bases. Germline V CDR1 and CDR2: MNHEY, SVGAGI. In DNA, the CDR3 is TGTGCCATCCAATCAGGCCTCTCCTACGAGCAGTACTTC. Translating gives CAIQSGLSYEQYF.

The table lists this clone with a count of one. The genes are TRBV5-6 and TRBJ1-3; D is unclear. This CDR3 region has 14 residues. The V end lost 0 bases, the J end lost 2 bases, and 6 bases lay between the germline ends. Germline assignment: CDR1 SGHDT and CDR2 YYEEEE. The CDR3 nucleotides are TGTGCCAGCAGCTTGGTGAGGGCTGGAAACACCATATATTTT. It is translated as CASSLVRAGNTIYF.

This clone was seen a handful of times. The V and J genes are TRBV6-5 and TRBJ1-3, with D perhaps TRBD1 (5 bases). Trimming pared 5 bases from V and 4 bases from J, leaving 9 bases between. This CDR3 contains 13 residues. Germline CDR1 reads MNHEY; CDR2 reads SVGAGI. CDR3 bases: TGTGCCAGCAGTCGGGGGGAGGGAAACACCATATATTTT. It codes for CASSRGEGNTIYF.

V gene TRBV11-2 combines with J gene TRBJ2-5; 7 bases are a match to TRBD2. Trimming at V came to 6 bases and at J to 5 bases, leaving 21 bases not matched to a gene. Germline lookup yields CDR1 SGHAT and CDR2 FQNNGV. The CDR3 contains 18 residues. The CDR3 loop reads CASSSGLHWLREYETQYF. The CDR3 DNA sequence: TGTGCCAGCAGTTCCGGACTCCACTGGTTGCGGGAGTACGAGACCCAGTACTTC.

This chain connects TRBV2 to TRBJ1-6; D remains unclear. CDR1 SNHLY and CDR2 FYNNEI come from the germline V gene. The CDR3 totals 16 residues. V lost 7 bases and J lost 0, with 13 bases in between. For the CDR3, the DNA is TGTGCCAGCATCCTCACGAAGAGCTCCTATAATTCACCCCTCCACTTT. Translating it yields CASILTKSSYNSPLHF.

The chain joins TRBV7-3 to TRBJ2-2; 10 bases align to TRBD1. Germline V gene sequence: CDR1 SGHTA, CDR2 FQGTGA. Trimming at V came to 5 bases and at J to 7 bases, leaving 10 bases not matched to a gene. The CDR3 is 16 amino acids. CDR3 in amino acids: CASSARQGASGGELFF. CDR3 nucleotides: TGTGCCAGCAGCGCGCGACAGGGGGCGAGCGGCGGGGAGCTGTTTTTT.

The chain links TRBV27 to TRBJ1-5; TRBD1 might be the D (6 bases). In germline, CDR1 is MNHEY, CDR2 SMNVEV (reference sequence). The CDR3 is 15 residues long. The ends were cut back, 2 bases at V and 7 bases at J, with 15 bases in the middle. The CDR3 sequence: CASSLRGGSWQPQHF. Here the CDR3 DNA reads TGTGCCAGCAGTTTAAGGGGGGGCTCGTGGCAGCCCCAGCATTTT.

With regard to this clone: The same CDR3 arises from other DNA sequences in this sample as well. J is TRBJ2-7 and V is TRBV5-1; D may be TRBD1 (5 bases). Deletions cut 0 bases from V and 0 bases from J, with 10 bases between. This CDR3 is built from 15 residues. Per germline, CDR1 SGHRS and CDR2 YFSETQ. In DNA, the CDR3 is TGCGCCAGCAGCTTGGCCGCAGGGATCTCCTACGAGCAGTACTTC. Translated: CASSLAAGISYEQYF.

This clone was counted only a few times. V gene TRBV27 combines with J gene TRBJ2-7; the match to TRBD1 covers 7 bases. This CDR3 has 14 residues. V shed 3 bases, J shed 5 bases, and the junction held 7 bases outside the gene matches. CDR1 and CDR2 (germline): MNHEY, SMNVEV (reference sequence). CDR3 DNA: TGTGCCAGCAGTTTTACAACTACAGGGGACGAGCAGTACTTC. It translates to CASSFTTTGDEQYF.

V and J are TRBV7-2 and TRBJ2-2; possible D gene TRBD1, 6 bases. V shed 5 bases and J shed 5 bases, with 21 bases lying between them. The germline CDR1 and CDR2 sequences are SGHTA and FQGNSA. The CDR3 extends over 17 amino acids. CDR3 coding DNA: TGTGCCAGCAGCCAGGTGTGGGGGCCCATGGGGACCGGGGAGCTGTTTTTT. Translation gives CASSQVWGPMGTGELFF.